The 13 T cell receptor beta chains given below trace back to one sample, sequenced in a study of blood T cell repertoires in COVID-19. Produced via immunoSEQ multiplex PCR; TCRdb's table is partial and in-frame only. Altogether fewer than 200,000 clones are present, about nine tenths being singletons, with the ten largest covering 9%. Specimen: PBMCs or T cells enriched from blood (not recorded which). The receptors come from a woman under 30 who had recovered from COVID-19.

The chain's CDR3 is CSTDRNYQPQHF. DNA of the CDR3: TGCAGCACGGACAGGAATTATCAGCCCCAGCATTTT. The rearrangement uses TRBV29-1 and TRBJ1-5; 7 nucleotides match TRBD1. CDR1 is SQVTM and CDR2 is ANQGSEA in the germline V gene. J gave up 5 bases and V 8 bases, and 6 bases lay outside the gene matches. The CDR3 extends over 12 amino acids.

The chain employs TRBV6-5 and TRBJ2-1; 7 positions agree with TRBD2. V shed 8 bases, J shed 3 bases, and the junction held 4 bases outside the gene matches. This CDR3 has 13 amino acids. Germline CDR1 MNHEY, CDR2 SVGAGI. The CDR3 sequence: CASGRDHYNEQFF. The CDR3 DNA reads TGTGCCAGCGGGAGGGACCACTACAATGAGCAGTTCTTC.

CDR3: CASSTRVGSPLHF. The CDR3 DNA is TGTGCCAGCAGCACCAGGGTTGGGTCACCCCTCCACTTT. The rearrangement joins TRBV12-3 or TRBV12-4 to TRBJ1-6; D might be TRBD1 (5 bases). The CDR3 spans 13 residues. V lost 6 bases, J lost 10 bases, and 13 bases lay in between.

The chain is built from TRBV19 and TRBJ1-5, with 11 bases matching TRBD1. The germline gives CDR1 LNHDA, CDR2 SQIVND (reference sequence). The CDR3 totals 15 residues. After removal of 7 bases from V and 4 bases from J, the junction contained 6 bases not matched to a gene. CDR3 coding DNA: TGTGCCAGTACCTCGGACAGGGGGCTAAATCAGCCCCAGCATTTT. Translating gives CASTSDRGLNQPQHF.

This chain uses TRBV3-1 (or the pseudogene TRBV3-2) with TRBJ2-3, with 9 bases lining up with TRBD2. The germline V gene encodes CDR1 LGHDT and CDR2 YNNKEL (reference sequence). The J segment lost 4 bases and the V segment lost 4 bases, leaving 12 bases of the junction unmatched. The CDR3 has 17 amino acids. CDR3: CASSRLGAGGPPDTQYF. The CDR3 DNA reads as TGTGCCAGCAGCCGCCTGGGCGCGGGAGGGCCCCCAGATACGCAGTATTTT.

Note on this clone: Other DNA sequences in the same sample also yield this CDR3. The gene calls are TRBV11-3 and TRBJ2-1; 14 bases fit TRBD2. V dropped 5 bases and J dropped 6; count of bases not matched to a gene: 3. The CDR3 has 15 residues. CDR1 is SGHNT, CDR2 YENEEA, per germline. This CDR3 reads CASSPGLAGGNEQFF. Written as DNA, the CDR3 is TGTGCCAGCAGCCCTGGACTAGCGGGAGGCAATGAGCAGTTCTTC. Full variable domain (missing parts from reference TRBV11-3 and TRBJ2-1): EAGVVQSPRYKIIEKKQPVAFWCNPISGHNTLYWYLQNLGQGPELLIRYENEEAVDDSQLPKDRFSAERLKGVDSTLKIQPAELGDSAVYLCASSPGLAGGNEQFFGPGTRLTVL.

V is TRBV9 and J is TRBJ2-3; tentatively, D is TRBD2 (6 bases). CDR1 and CDR2 from the germline V gene are SGDLS and YYNGEE. V was cut by 3 bases and J by 1 base, with 12 bases left in between. The CDR3 length is 15 residues. In DNA form, the CDR3 reads TGTGCCAGCAGCGAGAGGTCTAGCGGCACAGATACGCAGTATTTT. It specifies CASSERSSGTDTQYF.

J is TRBJ2-7 and V is TRBV10-3; D possibly corresponds to TRBD2 (6 bases). Germline-derived CDR1 and CDR2 are ENHRY and SYGVKD. This CDR3 has 14 residues. V was trimmed by 4 bases and J by 2 bases, leaving 12 bases between them. CDR3 sequence reads: CAISVRREAYEQYF. The CDR3 DNA is TGTGCCATCAGTGTACGGCGGGAAGCCTACGAGCAGTACTTC.

This clone was seen once. The chain combines TRBV30 with TRBJ2-1; 11 bases are a match to TRBD2. The germline V gene has CDR1 GTSNPN and CDR2 SVGIG (reference sequence). The CDR3 consists of 15 residues. The V segment lost 0 bases and the J segment 7 bases; nucleotides outside the gene matches: 5. The CDR3 region has the DNA TGTGCCTGGAGTGTAGGGCTAGCGGGGGGTAATGAGCAGTTCTTC. This translates into CAWSVGLAGGNEQFF.

The chain has TRBV9 and TRBJ1-6; D is ambiguous. Germline-derived CDR1 and CDR2 are SGDLS and YYNGEE. The CDR3 runs 19 residues. V shed 4 bases and J shed 7 bases, with 27 bases lying between them. CDR3 sequence (DNA): TGTGCCAGCAGCACCGAAACGCGCCGCGGGCGGGATGGAAATTCACCCCTCCACTTT. Translation: CASSTETRRGRDGNSPLHF.

This chain links TRBV20-1 with TRBJ1-1; D ambiguous. Germline values: CDR1 DFQATT, CDR2 SNEGSKA (reference sequence). This CDR3 contains 11 residues. V lost 3 bases and J lost 11, with 13 bases in between. CDR3 amino acids: CSASGRQDAFF. CDR3 sequence (DNA): TGCAGTGCTAGCGGGAGGCAAGATGCTTTCTTT.

This chain links TRBV12-3 or TRBV12-4 with TRBJ2-5; no firm D call. There are 13 residues in the CDR3. The V end was cut by 3 bases, the J end by 5 bases, with 10 bases between. CDR3 in amino acids: CASSFRLEETQYF. In DNA form, the CDR3 reads TGTGCCAGCAGTTTCCGACTTGAGGAGACCCAGTACTTC.

This clone showed up just once. V and J are TRBV24-1 and TRBJ2-7, with TRBD1 identical over 7 bases. V lost 8 bases and J lost 2; bases outside the gene matches: 17. This CDR3 spans 17 amino acids. Per germline, CDR1 KGHDR and CDR2 SFDVKD. The CDR3 bases are TGTGCCACCATCTCCGAGGACAGGCCCCCAGGGGCCTACGAGCAGTACTTC. Translation: CATISEDRPPGAYEQYF.